The 28 T cell receptor beta chains given below trace back to one sample, sequenced in a study of T cells in Graves' hyperthyroidism and ophthalmopathy. The investigators amplified TCR beta CDR3 regions from RNA transcripts. First-round RT-PCR with HTBI primers amplified the TCR CDR3 region. MiXCR, run by TCRdb on the multiplex PCR reads, gives a single entry per CDR3 protein. The sample consists of approximately 400,000 distinct CDR3 sequences, 15% to 18% of them appearing once. Sequencing used blood. The receptors were sampled from a young woman with Graves' hyperthyroidism.

This clonotype was detected a few times. The chain carries TRBV13 and TRBJ2-7; 9 bases map to TRBD1. CDR1 is PRHDT, CDR2 FYEKMQ, per germline (reference sequence). The CDR3 is 16 amino acids. The J segment lost 6 bases and the V segment lost 5 bases, leaving 14 bases of the junction unmatched. CDR3 DNA sequence: TGTGCCAGCAGCCCCTGCGTAGGGACAGGGTGGGTCGAGCAGTACTTC. Its translation is CASSPCVGTGWVEQYF.

In this sample, this clonotype turned up many times. CDR3 amino acids: CASSRASTSGFTYEQYF. CDR3 sequence (DNA): TGTGCCAGCAGCCGAGCGAGTACTAGCGGGTTTACTTACGAGCAGTACTTC. This rearrangement joins TRBV28 to TRBJ2-7; 9 bases line up with TRBD2. The CDR3 totals 17 residues. Germline V gene lookup returns CDR1 MDHEN and CDR2 SYDVKM. V gave up 6 bases and J gave up 4 bases; unmatched junction bases: 16. Based on the CDR3 plus reference TRBV28 and TRBJ2-7, the full variable domain is DVKVTQSSRYLVKRTGEKVFLECVQDMDHENMFWYRQDPGLGLRLIYFSYDVKMKEKGDIPEGYSVSREKKERFSLILESASTNQTSMYLCASSRASTSGFTYEQYFGPGTRLTVT.

The sample holds a few counts of this clonotype. One junction end disagrees with the germline gene, perhaps due to a read error. The chain is built from TRBV7-7 and TRBJ2-1, with 10 bases identical to TRBD1. The CDR3 runs 18 residues. From germline, CDR1 is SSHAT and CDR2 FNYEAQ (reference sequence). CDR3 nucleotides: TGTGCTAGCAGCTTACTCCCTCCGGGACAGGGGACCTACAATGAGCAGTTCTTC. Translated: CASSLLPPGQGTYNEQFF.

The sample holds many counts of this clonotype. The chain has TRBV19 and TRBJ1-5, with D possibly TRBD1 on 6 matching bases. V was pared by 6 bases and J by 1 base, with 19 bases between. The germline CDR1 and CDR2 sequences are LNHDA and SQIVND (reference sequence). The CDR3 runs 17 residues. The CDR3 DNA sequence: TGTGCCAGTAGGACCACTCAGGGGTTCGGGAGCAATCAGCCCCAGCATTTT. This translates into CASRTTQGFGSNQPQHF. Together with reference TRBV19 and TRBJ1-5, the CDR3 gives the full variable domain: DGGITQSPKYLFRKEGQNVTLSCEQNLNHDAMYWYRQDPGQGLRLIYYSQIVNDFQKGDIAEGYSVSREKKESFPLTVTSAQKNPTAFYLCASRTTQGFGSNQPQHFGDGTRLSIL.

With respect to this clonotype: The junction departs from the called germline gene at one end, perhaps through a read error. This chain joins TRBV10-3 and TRBJ1-3; D uncertain. Germline lookup yields CDR1 ENHRY and CDR2 SYGVKD. The CDR3 extends over 17 amino acids. Here the CDR3 DNA reads TGTGCCATCAGTGAGTCCGGGCCACGGGGATCTGGAAACACCGTATATTTT. Translating gives CAISESGPRGSGNTVYF.

The gene calls are TRBV28 and TRBJ2-2; 9 nucleotides line up with TRBD2. The CDR3 has 18 residues. Trimming took 7 bases from V and 1 from J; bases not matched to a gene: 13. Germline CDR1 is MDHEN and CDR2 is SYDVKM. In DNA form, the CDR3 reads TGTGCCAGCATCCCCGGGACTAGCAGAATGATGAACACCGGGGAGCTGTTTTTT. Translated, it gives CASIPGTSRMMNTGELFF.

In this sample, this clonotype turned up many times. The chain uses TRBV3-1 and TRBJ1-1, with D possibly matching TRBD1 (5 bases). The CDR3 totals 14 residues. V was clipped by 0 bases and J by 11 bases, with 16 bases between them. Looked up from germline, CDR1 is LGHDT and CDR2 is YNNKEL (reference sequence). CDR3 in DNA: TGTGCCAGCAGCCAAGATCTCGGGGCCCTAAAGGCTTTCTTT. Protein: CASSQDLGALKAFF. The full variable domain, in which reference TRBV3-1 and TRBJ1-1 provide the parts outside the CDR3, is DTAVSQTPKYLVTQMGNDKSIKCEQNLGHDTMYWYKQDSKKFLKIMFSYNNKELIINETVPNRFSPKSPDKAHLNLHINSLELGDSAVYFCASSQDLGALKAFFGQGTRLTVV.

Turning to this clonotype: This may stem from a read error, because a much larger clone lies one nucleotide away. The chain is built from TRBV2 and TRBJ1-2; TRBD1 is a possible D gene (5 bases). CDR1 and CDR2 from the germline V gene are SNHLY and FYNNEI. The CDR3 covers 14 residues. The CDR3 DNA sequence: TGTGCCGGCAGGGCGGAGGGTGTCGGGTATGGCTACACCTTC. Its protein product is CAGRAEGVGYGYTF.

This clonotype was seen ten or more times. This chain uses TRBV12-3 or TRBV12-4 with TRBJ2-1; D might be TRBD2 (6 bases). Trimming pared 4 bases from V and 10 bases from J, leaving 11 bases between. There are 12 residues in the CDR3. The CDR3 nucleotides read TGTGCCAGCAGTTGGAGGGATAAAGAGCAGTTCTTC. It translates to CASSWRDKEQFF.

This clonotype was counted at least ten times. The V call is TRBV16, the J call TRBJ1-2, with TRBD1 matching 8 bases. The trim removed 3 bases at V and 4 bases at J, leaving 4 bases unmatched. The CDR3 is 14 residues long. Germline V lookup: CDR1 KGHSY, CDR2 FQNENV. This CDR3 is CASSHSGQGYGYTF. The DNA for the CDR3 is TGTGCCAGCAGCCATTCAGGACAGGGCTATGGCTACACCTTC.

This clonotype was observed at least ten times. The rearrangement joins TRBV3-1 to TRBJ1-2; 7 bases align to TRBD1. From germline, CDR1 is LGHDT and CDR2 YNNKEL (reference sequence). The CDR3 is 13 residues long. V was pared by 5 bases and J by 5 bases, with 5 bases of the junction left unmatched. The CDR3 reads CASSAGQRYGYTF. CDR3 nucleotide sequence: TGTGCCAGCAGCGCGGGACAGAGATATGGCTACACCTTC.

Ten or more counts support this clonotype. In DNA, the CDR3 is TGCAGTGCTAGAAACAGGGGCGTCGATCAGCCCCAGCATTTT. Its protein product is CSARNRGVDQPQHF. The rearrangement joins TRBV20-1 to TRBJ1-5; 7 nucleotides line up with TRBD1. The CDR3 is 14 residues long. After removal of 2 bases from V and 5 bases from J, the junction contained 6 bases not matched to a gene. Germline V gene lookup returns CDR1 DFQATT and CDR2 SNEGSKA (reference sequence).

This clonotype was observed at least ten times. The rearrangement uses TRBV12-3 or TRBV12-4 and TRBJ1-3; TRBD1 matches 9 bases. This CDR3 spans 14 amino acids. V lost 6 bases to trimming and J lost 8 bases; unmatched junction nucleotides: 8. The CDR3 region is CASSPGQGVHTIYF. Written as DNA, the CDR3 is TGTGCCAGCAGCCCGGGACAGGGAGTACACACCATATATTTT.

This clonotype has just a few counts. The V gene is TRBV28, the J gene TRBJ2-7; 10 nucleotides align to TRBD1. The CDR3 runs to 15 residues. J gave up 6 bases and V 6 bases, and 11 bases lay outside the gene matches. CDR1 is MDHEN, CDR2 SYDVKM, per germline. CDR3 in DNA: TGTGCCAGCAGAAGTCTGGGGACAGGGGTCTTCGAGCAGTACTTC. It translates to CASRSLGTGVFEQYF.

At least ten counts were recorded for this clonotype. The genes are TRBV7-2 and TRBJ2-1; 7 bases line up with TRBD2. Germline V gives CDR1 SGHTA, CDR2 FQGNSA. J gave up 6 bases and V 5 bases, and 10 bases lay outside the gene matches. CDR3 length: 15 amino acids. The CDR3 DNA sequence: TGTGCCAGCAGCCATTCTGGCGGGAGATTCAATGAGCAGTTCTTC. This encodes CASSHSGGRFNEQFF.

This clonotype was observed at least ten times. This chain connects TRBV20-1 to TRBJ2-7; TRBD2 is a possible D gene (5 bases). The V end was cut by 3 bases, the J end by 6 bases, with 15 bases between. This CDR3 spans 13 amino acids. Per germline, CDR1 DFQATT and CDR2 SNEGSKA (reference sequence). CDR3 nucleotides: TGCAGTGCTAGGCCGGACTTAGCAGGCGAGCAGTACTTC. Translating it yields CSARPDLAGEQYF.

The chain joins TRBV20-1 to TRBJ1-2; D may be TRBD1 (5 bases). Germline V CDR1 and CDR2: DFQATT, SNEGSKA (reference sequence). Trimming cost V 5 bases and J 0 bases, with 19 bases left between them. The length of the CDR3 is 16 residues. The CDR3 DNA follows: TGCAGTGCTTCCGTTTTAGCGGGGGGGGCTAACTATGGCTACACCTTC. It is translated as CSASVLAGGANYGYTF.

Concerning this clonotype itself: An end of the junction does not agree with germline; a read error may underlie this. The gene calls are TRBV7-9 and TRBJ2-7; 8 bases line up with TRBD1. Germline V CDR1 and CDR2: SEHNR, FQNEAQ (reference sequence). The CDR3 has 16 amino acids. The CDR3 reads CASSHDGPGGPYEQYF. The CDR3 DNA reads TGCGCCAGCAGCCACGATGGGCCAGGGGGCCCCTACGAGCAGTACTTC.

This clonotype was recorded a few times. The chain joins TRBV6-2 or TRBV6-3 to TRBJ2-6; TRBD1 aligns across 11 bases. The germline V gene encodes CDR1 MNHEY and CDR2 SVGEGT. V lost 6 bases, J lost 0 bases, and 4 bases stayed unmatched. CDR3 length equals 17 residues. Here the CDR3 DNA reads TGTGCCAGCAGCGGACAGGGGGCGAGCTCTGGGGCCAACGTCCTGACTTTC. Translating it yields CASSGQGASSGANVLTF.

This clonotype was observed a handful of times. This could be a read error, since a much larger clone is one nucleotide away. The J gene is TRBJ2-2, the V gene TRBV3-1; the D is unclear. Germline CDR1 LGHDT, CDR2 YNNKEL (reference sequence). This CDR3 region has 15 residues. V gave up 3 bases and J gave up 5 bases, with 13 bases separating them. The CDR3 sequence: CASSHREERTGELFF. The CDR3 nucleotides are TGTGCCAGCAGCCACAGAGAGGAAAGGACCGGGGAGCTGTTTTTT.

This clonotype came up a few times. The chain combines TRBV15 with TRBJ2-5, with 11 bases lining up with TRBD1. J gave up 4 bases and V 3 bases, and 7 bases lay outside the gene matches. Germline V gene data show CDR1 as LNHNV and CDR2 as YYDKDF (reference sequence). The CDR3 length is 16 residues. CDR3 nucleotides: TGTGCCACCAGCAGGCCACCGGGACAGGGGGGAGAGACCCAGTACTTC. This translates into CATSRPPGQGGETQYF. The whole variable domain, filled in from reference TRBV15 and TRBJ2-5, reads DAMVIQNPRYQVTQFGKPVTLSCSQTLNHNVMYWYQQKSSQAPKLLFHYYDKDFNNEADTPDNFQSRRPNTSFCFLDIRSPGLGDTAMYLCATSRPPGQGGETQYFGPGTRLLVL.

In regard to this clonotype: A much larger clone is a single base away; this may be a read error. V is TRBV9 and J is TRBJ1-1, with D maybe TRBD1 (5 bases). The CDR3 totals 14 residues. V lost 4 bases and J lost 0, with 10 bases in between. Germline CDR1 is SGDLS and CDR2 is YYNGEE. The CDR3 DNA sequence: TGTGCCAGCAGCACTTCACAGGTGAACACTGAAGCTTTCTTT. Amino acid sequence: CASSTSQVNTEAFF.

In its sample, this clonotype was seen a few times. The chain is built from TRBV24-1 and TRBJ1-5; no reliable D call. In germline, CDR1 is KGHDR, CDR2 SFDVKD. V lost 5 bases and J lost 5, with 9 bases in between. This CDR3 comprises 13 residues. CDR3 DNA sequence: TGTGCCACCAGTGTGGTGGCGGATCAGCCCCAGCATTTT. It translates to CATSVVADQPQHF.

In its sample, this clonotype was seen a few times. The J gene is TRBJ2-1, the V gene TRBV2; 8 nucleotides line up with TRBD1. In germline, CDR1 is SNHLY, CDR2 FYNNEI. V lost 6 bases and J lost 6; bases outside the gene matches: 7. The CDR3 spans 14 residues. The CDR3 DNA reads TGTGCCAGCAGATCGGGACAGGAACCCAATGAGCAGTTCTTC. This sequence encodes CASRSGQEPNEQFF.

This clonotype came up many times. This rearrangement joins TRBV2 to TRBJ2-6; the D is unclear. Per the germline V gene, CDR1 is SNHLY and CDR2 is FYNNEI. The CDR3 loop spans 15 amino acids. The V gene lost 7 bases and the J gene lost 0 bases, with 10 bases spanning the gap. CDR3 sequence: CASMGWSSGANVLTF. Here the CDR3 DNA reads TGTGCCAGCATGGGGTGGAGCTCTGGGGCCAACGTCCTGACTTTC.

This clonotype was seen many times. The CDR3 is CASSLDMRAFF. CDR3 sequence (DNA): TGTGCCAGCAGTTTGGACATGCGGGCTTTCTTT. This chain uses TRBV12-3 or TRBV12-4 with TRBJ1-1, with a tentative D call TRBD1 (5 bases). This CDR3 comprises 11 residues. Between the trimmed V and J ends, which lost 3 bases and 11 bases, there was a span of 10 bases.

Many counts were recorded for this clonotype. This chain connects TRBV6-2 or TRBV6-3 to TRBJ1-1; D not certain. The V end lost 7 bases, the J end lost 6 bases, and 21 bases lay between the germline ends. The CDR3 contains 15 residues. CDR1 and CDR2 from the germline V gene are MNHEY and SVGEGT. The CDR3 region is CASTIRSYAAAEAFF. CDR3 nucleotide sequence: TGTGCCAGCACCATACGATCCTACGCGGCCGCTGAAGCTTTCTTT.

This clonotype was seen many times. V and J are TRBV29-1 and TRBJ2-1; 8 bases match TRBD1. Germline lookup yields CDR1 SQVTM and CDR2 ANQGSEA. This CDR3 is 12 amino acids long. Losses at the gene ends were 2 bases for V and 8 bases for J; bases not matched to a gene: 2. Written as DNA, the CDR3 is TGCAGCGTTGAATCAGGGGGCGATGAGCAGTTCTTC. It encodes CSVESGGDEQFF.